The clone carrying this T cell receptor beta chain came up many times. The data stem from a study of Graves' ophthalmopathy and Graves' hyperthyroidism. In the study overall: The study drew peripheral blood at initial diagnosis, before any treatment.

Included hyperthyroidism patients were aged 18 to 65 and newly diagnosed (under 2 months' duration). A roughly 9.3 ml volume of fresh peripheral blood provided the PBMCs. The V end was cut by 2 bases, the J end by 3 bases, with 7 bases between. The CDR3 length is 14 residues. Germline V CDR1 and CDR2: MNHNS, SASEGT. The authors amplified TCR beta CDR3 regions from RNA transcripts. Scientists carried out first-round RT-PCR using HTBI primers and then a second-round multiplex PCR. Via MiXCR, TCRdb re-called the multiplex PCR reads, giving one row per CDR3 protein. The sample records hundreds of thousands of distinct CDR3 sequences, approximately 22% being singletons.

The sequence came from a woman aged 18-29 years with stable Graves' hyperthyroidism. Some clones in this sample may be carry-over from other donors' samples. The sequencing input was peripheral blood. V usage is TRBV6-1 and J usage is TRBJ2-2; the D is unclear. The CDR3 reads CASSESVDTGELFF. CDR3 coding DNA: TGTGCCAGCAGTGAAAGTGTCGACACCGGGGAGCTGTTTTTT.